These 17 T cell receptor beta chains share one sample of origin, sequenced in a study of cytomegalovirus exposure and HLA in healthy donors (dated by TCRdb to about 2017). Library generation was performed with the immunoSEQ multiplex PCR assay. For the multiplex PCR, a mixture combining 60 forward primers for TCR Vbeta segments and 13 reverse primers for TCR Jbeta segments was used. TCRdb took this table from immuneACCESS and kept in-frame rearrangements with V and J called. Such tables lack part of the clones; where checked against another copy, unresolved V genes explain under half of the gap, and the rest is unexplained. Across this sample there are 60,000 to 80,000 clones, with under 85% seen only once. The ten largest make up roughly 3% of the sample. The specimen was PBMCs. The receptors stem from a woman aged 25 to 39 in good health and CMV-seronegative.

This chain links TRBV27 with TRBJ1-3; D ambiguous. V was pared by 0 bases and J by 0 bases, with 6 bases between. This CDR3 contains 15 residues. Germline-derived CDR1 and CDR2 are MNHEY and SMNVEV (reference sequence). The CDR3 DNA follows: TGTGCCAGCAGTTTATCAGCCTACTCTGGAAACACCATATATTTT. Translating it yields CASSLSAYSGNTIYF.

This chain uses TRBV2 with TRBJ1-2; 7 bases match TRBD1. Germline-derived CDR1 and CDR2 are SNHLY and FYNNEI. V was clipped by 5 bases and J by 1 base; unmatched bases: 4. The CDR3 consists of 14 residues. Here the CDR3 reads CASSPRQGNYGYTF. The DNA for the CDR3 is TGTGCCAGCAGTCCCAGACAGGGTAACTATGGCTACACCTTC.

The CDR3 region is CASSLEGGSYNEQFF. The CDR3 DNA reads TGCGCCAGCAGCTTGGAAGGGGGATCCTACAATGAGCAGTTCTTC. This chain uses TRBV5-1 with TRBJ2-1, with D perhaps TRBD1 (6 bases). Germline-derived CDR1 and CDR2 are SGHRS and YFSETQ. V was cut by 0 bases and J by 1 base, with 8 bases left in between. The CDR3 totals 15 residues.

The chain joins TRBV12-5 to TRBJ1-5; D call uncertain. Between the trimmed V and J ends, which lost 0 bases and 5 bases, there was a span of 11 bases. From germline, CDR1 is LGHNT and CDR2 FRNRAP. There are 15 residues in the CDR3. Written as DNA, the CDR3 is TGTGCTAGTGGTTTGGTGCGAACCGTATATCAGCCCCAGCATTTT. It translates to CASGLVRTVYQPQHF.

The chain couples TRBV7-9 to TRBJ2-1, with 10 bases matching TRBD2. CDR1 and CDR2 from the germline V gene are SEHNR and FQNEAQ (reference sequence). The ends lost 4 bases at V and 3 bases at J; junction bases unmatched: 3. The length of the CDR3 is 15 residues. This chain's CDR3 is CASSYQRGGYNEQFF. In DNA form, the CDR3 reads TGTGCCAGCAGCTACCAGCGGGGGGGCTACAATGAGCAGTTCTTC. Filled out from reference TRBV7-9 and TRBJ2-1, the complete variable domain reads DTGVSQNPRHKITKRGQNVTFRCDPISEHNRLYWYRQTLGQGPEFLTYFQNEAQLEKSRLLSDRFSAERPKGSFSTLEIQRTEQGDSAMYLCASSYQRGGYNEQFFGPGTRLTVL.

The chain recombines TRBV5-1 with TRBJ2-5; 12 positions match TRBD2. Germline CDR1 SGHRS, CDR2 YFSETQ. The CDR3 is made up of 15 amino acids. The V and J ends lost 4 bases and 5 bases, in that order; junction bases with no gene match: 6. The CDR3 coding sequence is TGCGCCAGCAGCACACTAGCGGGGGGCCTGGAGACCCAGTACTTC. Translating it yields CASSTLAGGLETQYF.

The chain is built from TRBV9 and TRBJ2-2; 11 bases match TRBD2. Germline CDR1 reads SGDLS; CDR2 reads YYNGEE. V dropped 0 bases and J dropped 5; count of bases not matched to a gene: 6. The CDR3 consists of 17 residues. The CDR3 sequence is CASSVARLAGGTGELFF. The CDR3 bases are TGTGCCAGCAGCGTAGCGCGTCTAGCGGGGGGAACCGGGGAGCTGTTTTTT.

This clone came up a few times. This chain joins TRBV5-1 and TRBJ1-5; TRBD1 matches at 7 bases. The junction had 5 bases not matched to a gene; V was cut back by 5 bases and J by 3 bases. The CDR3 has 14 amino acids. In germline, CDR1 is SGHRS, CDR2 YFSETQ. The CDR3 is CASRLDRDNQPQHF. The CDR3 region has the DNA TGCGCCAGCAGACTTGACAGGGACAATCAGCCCCAGCATTTT.

This chain joins TRBV5-4 and TRBJ1-2; 10 bases map to TRBD1. The CDR3 runs to 15 residues. Germline trimming cut 5 bases from V and 1 base from J; bases unmatched to any gene: 5. Germline loops: CDR1 SGHNT, CDR2 YYREEE (reference sequence). The CDR3 DNA follows: TGTGCCAGCAGACCCGGGACAGGGGATAACTATGGCTACACCTTC. Amino acids: CASRPGTGDNYGYTF. The variable domain in full, completed from reference TRBV5-4 and TRBJ1-2, reads ETGVTQSPTHLIKTRGQQVTLRCSSQSGHNTVSWYQQALGQGPQFIFQYYREEENGRGNFPPRFSGLQFPNYSSELNVNALELDDSALYLCASRPGTGDNYGYTFGSGTRLTVV.

The V gene is TRBV7-2, the J gene TRBJ1-2, with 7 positions matching TRBD1. The CDR3 runs 14 residues. Germline V lookup: CDR1 SGHTA, CDR2 FQGNSA. V dropped 5 bases and J dropped 6; count of bases not matched to a gene: 9. CDR3 loop: CASSPTLTGDGYTF. The CDR3, as DNA: TGTGCCAGCAGCCCGACTCTTACAGGGGATGGCTACACCTTC.

This clone was recorded once. The rearrangement uses TRBV11-3 and TRBJ2-7; D might be TRBD1 (6 bases). Germline CDR1 SGHNT, CDR2 YENEEA. The CDR3 totals 13 residues. V dropped 4 bases and J dropped 2 bases, with 9 bases sitting between them. For the CDR3, the DNA is TGTGCCAGCAGCTCCAGGGGTACCTACGAGCAGTACGTC. Its translation is CASSSRGTYEQYV.

This sequence joins TRBV19 and TRBJ2-2; weak D call: TRBD1 (6 bases). V was shortened by 7 bases and J by 2 bases, with 11 bases between the two germline ends. The CDR3 is made up of 14 amino acids. The V gene's germline CDR1 is LNHDA and CDR2 SQIVND (reference sequence). CDR3 region: CASMRQANTGELFF. CDR3 nucleotide sequence: TGTGCCAGTATGAGACAGGCTAACACCGGGGAGCTGTTTTTT.

This chain uses TRBV5-4 with TRBJ2-2; 10 bases line up with TRBD2. Unmatched junction bases numbered 4, after V lost 0 bases and J lost 2 bases. The CDR3 runs to 17 residues. Germline values: CDR1 SGHNT, CDR2 YYREEE (reference sequence). CDR3 loop: CASSLVSGGLNTGELFF. Here the CDR3 DNA reads TGTGCCAGCAGCTTGGTTAGCGGGGGGCTAAACACCGGGGAGCTGTTTTTT.

The rearrangement links TRBV11-3 to TRBJ1-3, with a possible D match to TRBD1 (5 bases). Trimming stripped 3 bases from V and 0 bases from J, with 6 bases between. The CDR3 contains 14 residues. Per germline, CDR1 SGHNT and CDR2 YENEEA. CDR3 nucleotides: TGTGCCAGCAGCTTCAGGGACTCTGGAAACACCATATATTTT. This gives the protein CASSFRDSGNTIYF.

The J gene is TRBJ1-1, the V gene TRBV5-1, with a tentative D call TRBD1 (5 bases). This CDR3 region has 15 residues. V was cut by 0 bases and J by 1 base, with 10 bases left in between. Germline V gene lookup returns CDR1 SGHRS and CDR2 YFSETQ. CDR3 bases: TGCGCCAGCAGCTTGGAAGGGGCTACGAACACTGAAGCTTTCTTT. Its translation: CASSLEGATNTEAFF. The complete variable domain, with remaining parts taken from reference TRBV5-1 and TRBJ1-1, reads KAGVTQTPRYLIKTRGQQVTLSCSPISGHRSVSWYQQTPGQGLQFLFEYFSETQRNKGNFPGRFSGRQFSNSRSEMNVSTLELGDSALYLCASSLEGATNTEAFFGQGTRLTVV.

The V gene is TRBV7-9, the J gene TRBJ1-1, with D tentatively TRBD1 (6 bases). The V gene lost 2 bases and the J gene lost 6 bases, with 10 bases spanning the gap. Germline V gene lookup returns CDR1 SEHNR and CDR2 FQNEAQ (reference sequence). The CDR3 covers 13 residues. The CDR3 protein is CASSLHRDAEAFF. The CDR3 DNA reads TGTGCCAGCAGCTTACACAGGGATGCTGAAGCTTTCTTT.

The rearrangement links TRBV5-4 to TRBJ1-2; D gene uncertain. The ends were cut back, 4 bases at V and 4 bases at J, with 11 bases in the middle. This CDR3 spans 13 amino acids. Germline V lookup: CDR1 SGHNT, CDR2 YYREEE (reference sequence). The CDR3 is CASSLGTVYGYTF. Written as DNA, the CDR3 is TGTGCCAGCAGCCTCGGTACAGTCTATGGCTACACCTTC.